The 15 T cell receptor beta chains given below trace back to one sample, sequenced in a study of T cells in Graves' hyperthyroidism and ophthalmopathy. Amplification of TCR beta CDR3 regions was performed using RNA transcripts as template. The HTBI primer set served for first-round RT-PCR of the TCR CDR3. TCRdb processed the multiplex PCR reads anew with MiXCR; each CDR3 protein has one entry. The sample lists hundreds of thousands of distinct CDR3 sequences, 12% to 15% seen once, with roughly 10% in the top ten. Input material: blood. The receptors were sampled from a woman under 30 with Graves' hyperthyroidism.

This clonotype appeared many times. The chain is built from TRBV20-1 and TRBJ2-2; no firm D call. CDR1 and CDR2 (germline): DFQATT, SNEGSKA (reference sequence). V was pared by 1 base and J by 2 bases, with 5 bases between. The CDR3 has 13 amino acids. The CDR3 spells CSARGPNTGELFF. The CDR3 coding sequence is TGCAGTGCTAGAGGGCCCAACACCGGGGAGCTGTTTTTT.

In this sample, this clonotype turned up a few times. This may be a read error: a much more frequent sequence differs by one nucleotide. The rearrangement joins TRBV6-9 to TRBJ2-1, with TRBD2 as a possible D gene (6 bases). CDR1 and CDR2 (germline): MNHGY, SVAAGI. This CDR3 region has 18 residues. The CDR3 region is CASSYASEIRSSYNGQFF. Written as DNA, the CDR3 is TGTGCCAGCAGTTATGCTAGCGAAATACGGAGCTCCTACAATGGGCAGTTCTTC.

The table lists this clonotype with many counts. The chain recombines TRBV20-1 with TRBJ2-1; the match to TRBD2 covers 13 bases. The CDR3 runs to 14 residues. V dropped 5 bases and J dropped 8; count of bases not matched to a gene: 6. The germline CDR1 and CDR2 sequences are DFQATT and SNEGSKA (reference sequence). The CDR3 nucleotides read TGCAGTGCTCGGGGACTAGCGGGAAACTATGAGCAGTTCTTC. This codes for CSARGLAGNYEQFF.

V usage is TRBV5-1 and J usage is TRBJ2-7; 10 bases fit TRBD2. Per the germline V gene, CDR1 is SGHRS and CDR2 is YFSETQ. The CDR3 has 15 amino acids. The J segment lost 5 bases and the V segment lost 3 bases, leaving 8 bases of the junction unmatched. The chain's CDR3 is CASSSLAGAGDEQYF. CDR3 nucleotide sequence: TGCGCCAGCAGCTCCCTAGCGGGAGCTGGCGACGAGCAGTACTTC.

The rearrangement links TRBV18 to TRBJ2-1, with D hard to call. The CDR3 totals 15 residues. Germline V gene lookup returns CDR1 KGHSH and CDR2 LQKENI. Trimming took 1 base from V and 3 from J, leaving 10 bases between them. The CDR3 coding sequence is TGTGCCAGCTCACCACTGGTGAATGGCTACAATGAGCAGTTCTTC. Protein product: CASSPLVNGYNEQFF. Full variable domain (outside the CDR3, taken from reference TRBV18 and TRBJ2-1): NAGVMQNPRHLVRRRGQEARLRCSPMKGHSHVYWYRQLPEEGLKFMVYLQKENIIDESGMPKERFSAEFPKEGPSILRIQQVVRGDSAAYFCASSPLVNGYNEQFFGPGTRLTVL.

This clonotype has ten or more counts. This chain's CDR3 is CASIDRGGYGYTF. CDR3 sequence (DNA): TGTGCCAGCATTGACAGGGGAGGATATGGCTACACCTTC. V usage is TRBV10-3 and J usage is TRBJ1-2; TRBD1 matches at 8 bases. V gave up 10 bases and J gave up 5 bases; unmatched junction bases: 9. Germline V lookup: CDR1 ENHRY, CDR2 SYGVKD. The CDR3 extends over 13 amino acids.

About this clonotype: This could be a read error, since a much larger clone is one nucleotide away. The rearrangement joins TRBV27 to TRBJ2-7, with TRBD2 matching over 9 bases. Germline V gene data show CDR1 as MNHEY and CDR2 as SMNVEV (reference sequence). There are 13 residues in the CDR3. Germline trimming cut 10 bases from V and 2 bases from J; bases unmatched to any gene: 6. The CDR3 reads CANGRGGPYEQYF. In nucleotides, the CDR3 is TGTGCCAACGGGCGGGGGGGACCCTACGAGCAGTACTTC.

CDR3 DNA: TGCGCCAGCAGCCAACAGGGGGCCCACAATGAGCAGTTCTTC. Translation gives CASSQQGAHNEQFF. The chain is built from TRBV5-1 and TRBJ2-1; 9 nucleotides line up with TRBD1. The CDR3 runs 14 residues. Looked up from germline, CDR1 is SGHRS and CDR2 is YFSETQ. V trimming: 4 bases; J trimming: 5 bases; junction bases outside the gene matches: 4.

At least ten counts were recorded for this clonotype. V gene TRBV7-3 combines with J gene TRBJ2-1, with TRBD2 identical over 7 bases. This CDR3 has 16 amino acids. The germline V gene has CDR1 SGHTA and CDR2 FQGTGA. With 5 bases clipped from V and 1 base from J, the junction kept 8 bases outside the gene matches. The CDR3 coding sequence is TGTGCCAGCAGCCTTAGCGGGCCGAGGTCCTACAATGAGCAGTTCTTC. It specifies CASSLSGPRSYNEQFF. Complete variable domain (other parts from reference TRBV7-3 and TRBJ2-1): GAGVSQTPSNKVTEKGKYVELRCDPISGHTALYWYRQSLGQGPEFLIYFQGTGAADDSGLPNDRFFAVRPEGSVSTLKIQRTERGDSAVYLCASSLSGPRSYNEQFFGPGTRLTVL.

This clonotype was counted many times. The chain recombines TRBV29-1 with TRBJ1-2, with D possibly being TRBD1 (6 bases). CDR1 and CDR2 from the germline V gene are SQVTM and ANQGSEA. CDR3 size: 12 residues. The V end was cut by 6 bases, the J end by 6 bases, with 14 bases between. CDR3 in DNA: TGCAGCGTGCCCAGGGGACTAGATGGCTACACCTTC. As protein: CSVPRGLDGYTF.

V is TRBV2 and J is TRBJ2-6; TRBD1 matches 10 bases. V was clipped by 8 bases and J by 3 bases; unmatched bases: 13. Germline CDR1 is SNHLY and CDR2 is FYNNEI. The CDR3 contains 18 residues. The chain's CDR3 is CASAPGQGPRSGANVLTF. In DNA, the CDR3 is TGTGCCAGCGCACCGGGACAGGGGCCTCGAAGTGGGGCCAACGTCCTGACTTTC.

In its sample, this clonotype was seen many times. The chain is built from TRBV6-1 and TRBJ2-3; D possibly corresponds to TRBD1 (6 bases). V dropped 4 bases and J dropped 2 bases, with 10 bases sitting between them. CDR1 and CDR2 from the germline V gene are MNHNS and SASEGT. This CDR3 has 14 residues. DNA of the CDR3: TGTGCCAGCAGTGTAGGACAGAACACAGATACGCAGTATTTT. The encoded protein is CASSVGQNTDTQYF.

In its sample, this clonotype was seen a few times. The chain recombines TRBV7-9 with TRBJ2-7; maybe TRBD2 (6 bases). Trimming shortened V by 5 bases and J by 3 bases, and 17 bases separated the two germline ends. The CDR3 length is 15 residues. CDR1 SEHNR and CDR2 FQNEAQ come from the germline V gene (reference sequence). CDR3 nucleotides: TGTGCCAGCAGCGAAGGGAGGCTGGAAGTCTACGAGCAGTACTTC. Protein: CASSEGRLEVYEQYF.

As for this clonotype: Because it lacks the conserved phenylalanine or tryptophan at the end, this CDR3 is likely a read error. The gene calls are TRBV20-1 and TRBJ2-5; no reliable D call. The CDR3 sequence is 10 residues long. V was pared by 3 bases and J by 5 bases, with 4 bases between. Germline CDR1 and CDR2: DFQATT and SNEGSKA (reference sequence). Here the CDR3 reads CSARGETQYL. The CDR3 region has the DNA TGCAGTGCTAGGGGCGAGACCCAGTACCTC.

This clonotype showed up many times. V usage is TRBV27 and J usage is TRBJ1-1; unclear D gene. The germline V gene has CDR1 MNHEY and CDR2 SMNVEV (reference sequence). The CDR3 has 13 amino acids. V gave up 8 bases and J gave up 0 bases, with 10 bases separating them. The CDR3 loop reads CASASVLNTEAFF. For the CDR3, the DNA is TGTGCCAGCGCCTCCGTCCTGAACACTGAAGCTTTCTTT.